A single sample gave rise to the 7 T cell receptor beta chains below, sequenced in a study of early T cells in non-severe SARS-CoV-2 infection (dated by TCRdb to the early 2020s). The library was produced with 5' RACE. Data came from a NextSeq 500. Clones were called with MiXCR by TCRdb after fastp trimmed the public reads at Q25, and only in-frame beta chains were retained. Records with the same CDR3 protein are collapsed into one entry carrying the most frequent genes and DNA. The sample table lists 70,000 to 90,000 distinct CDR3 sequences, 14% to 15% of them with a count of one. The biggest ten clones account for less than 6% of the sample. Sequencing was done on a sample of whole blood. These receptors were collected from an adult who was a healthcare worker with PCR-confirmed SARS-CoV-2 infection or an uninfected control (not recorded which).

The chain is built from TRBV4-1 and TRBJ2-7, with D possibly being TRBD2 (6 bases). CDR1 and CDR2 from the germline V gene are MGHRA and YSYEKL. The CDR3 totals 16 residues. V lost 3 bases and J lost 3, with 18 bases in between. The CDR3 coding sequence is TGCGCCAGCAGCCACGATAAGGCGGGCGGGGTCTACGAGCAGTACTTC. Encoded protein: CASSHDKAGGVYEQYF.

Ten or more counts support this clonotype. J is TRBJ2-2 and V is TRBV6-4; 7 nucleotides agree with TRBD1. In germline, CDR1 is MRHNA, CDR2 SNTAGT. The J segment lost 3 bases and the V segment lost 8 bases, leaving 6 bases of the junction unmatched. There are 14 residues in the CDR3. The CDR3 reads CASRRDSHTGELFF. CDR3 DNA sequence: TGTGCCAGCCGCCGGGACAGCCACACCGGGGAGCTGTTTTTT.

The chain recombines TRBV11-2 with TRBJ1-1; D ambiguous. CDR3 length: 13 residues. Trimming removed 6 bases from V and 2 bases from J, with 10 bases in between. Germline values: CDR1 SGHAT, CDR2 FQNNGV. The CDR3 nucleotides are TGTGCCAGCAGGGTGTCGGGAAACACTGAAGCTTTCTTT. This sequence encodes CASRVSGNTEAFF.

This clonotype was seen a few times. The chain couples TRBV20-1 to TRBJ1-4; D not certain. V dropped 0 bases and J dropped 8 bases, with 7 bases sitting between them. This CDR3 spans 12 amino acids. Germline V gene data show CDR1 as DFQATT and CDR2 as SNEGSKA (reference sequence). CDR3 bases: TGCAGTGCTAGAGATCGAGGGGAAAAACTGTTTTTT. Translated, it gives CSARDRGEKLFF.

This clonotype was recorded a few times. The chain carries TRBV20-1 and TRBJ2-1; D gene unclear. The CDR3 totals 17 residues. The V gene lost 1 base and the J gene lost 0 bases, with 16 bases spanning the gap. Germline V gene data show CDR1 as DFQATT and CDR2 as SNEGSKA (reference sequence). In DNA, the CDR3 is TGCAGTGCTAGAGGCTGGAGCCCCCGTGTCTCCTACAATGAGCAGTTCTTC. It encodes CSARGWSPRVSYNEQFF.

The V gene is TRBV7-2, the J gene TRBJ2-1, with 7 nucleotides matching TRBD2. The J segment lost 8 bases and the V segment lost 1 base, leaving 11 bases of the junction unmatched. The CDR3 runs 16 residues. Germline V gene data show CDR1 as SGHTA and CDR2 as FQGNSA. The CDR3 spells CASSLVGGGPRDEQFF. Here the CDR3 DNA reads TGTGCCAGCAGCTTAGTGGGGGGAGGGCCTAGAGATGAGCAGTTCTTC.

For the CDR3, the DNA is TGTGCCAGCTCCCTAGGGGGACAGACCCTTTATAGCAATCAGCCCCAGCATTTT. Protein: CASSLGGQTLYSNQPQHF. The chain recombines TRBV18 with TRBJ1-5; 7 bases agree with TRBD1. The germline V gene encodes CDR1 KGHSH and CDR2 LQKENI. This CDR3 comprises 18 residues. V shed 6 bases, J shed 0 bases, and the junction held 14 bases outside the gene matches.